Listed here is a single T cell receptor beta chain. Its antigen is still unknown. This entry comes from a study of CD8+ T cells in alopecia areata. Study observations and caveats: In scalp and blood, many expanded lesional clones persisted during tofacitinib. Just one nonresponder means the tie between baseline CD8+ expansion and response stays uncertain.

The sample's treatment: oral pan-JAK inhibitor, 5-10 mg twice daily. Individuals with alopecia areata gave both lesional scalp punch biopsies and peripheral blood for collection. The authors extracted RNA and reverse transcribed it into cDNA as the sequencing template. Some clones are missing from TCRdb's copy, which holds only in-frame ones; the method was immunoSEQ multiplex PCR. The sample lists a few hundred thousand clones; roughly 44% were seen once. This material consisted of CD4+ T cells sorted from blood, taken around week 37, from a patient treated with tofacitinib. The source is a human donor with alopecia areata.

CDR3 protein: CASSLAGAQETQYF. The CDR3 nucleotides read TGTGCCAGCAGCCTAGCGGGGGCTCAAGAGACCCAGTACTTC. V usage is TRBV5-4 and J usage is TRBJ2-5; 10 bases agree with TRBD2. Germline CDR1 is SGHNT and CDR2 is YYREEE (reference sequence). The CDR3 consists of 14 residues. With 4 bases clipped from V and 2 bases from J, the junction kept 2 bases outside the gene matches.